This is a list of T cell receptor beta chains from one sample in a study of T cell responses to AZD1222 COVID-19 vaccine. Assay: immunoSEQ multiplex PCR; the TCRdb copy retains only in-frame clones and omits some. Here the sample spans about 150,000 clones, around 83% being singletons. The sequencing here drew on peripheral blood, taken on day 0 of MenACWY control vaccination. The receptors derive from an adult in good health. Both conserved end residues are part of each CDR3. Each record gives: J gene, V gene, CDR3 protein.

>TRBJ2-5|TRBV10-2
CASTRTRTETQYF
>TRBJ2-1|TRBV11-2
CASSPPGGGEDEQFF
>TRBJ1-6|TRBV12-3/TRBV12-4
CASSGNSPLHF
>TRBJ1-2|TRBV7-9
CASSSTQQLSGQHTF
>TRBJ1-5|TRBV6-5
CASRGAGYSNQPQHF
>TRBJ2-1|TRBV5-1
CASSFLAGGGEQFF
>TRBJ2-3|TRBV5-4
CASSPPGQGDTQYF
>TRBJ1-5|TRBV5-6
CASSLFAREGLGNQPQHF
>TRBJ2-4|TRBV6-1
CASSEAGELLAKNIQYF
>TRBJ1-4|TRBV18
CASSPMGALGEKLFF